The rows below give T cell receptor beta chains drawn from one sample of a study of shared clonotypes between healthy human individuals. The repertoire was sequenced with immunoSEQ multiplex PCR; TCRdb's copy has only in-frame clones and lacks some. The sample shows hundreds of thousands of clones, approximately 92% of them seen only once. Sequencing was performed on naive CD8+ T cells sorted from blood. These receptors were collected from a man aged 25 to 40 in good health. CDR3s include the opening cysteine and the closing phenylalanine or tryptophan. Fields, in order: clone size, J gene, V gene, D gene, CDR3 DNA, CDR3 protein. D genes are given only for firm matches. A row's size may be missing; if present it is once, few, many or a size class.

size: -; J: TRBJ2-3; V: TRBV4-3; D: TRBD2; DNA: TGCGCCAGCAGACAAATTGCAGGGGGGACTAGCGGGAGTCTCACAGATACGCAGTATTTT; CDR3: CASRQIAGGTSGSLTDTQYF
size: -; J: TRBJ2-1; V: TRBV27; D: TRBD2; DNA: TGTGCCAGCAGTCCGTTAGCGGGACACAATGAGCAGTTCTTC; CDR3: CASSPLAGHNEQFF
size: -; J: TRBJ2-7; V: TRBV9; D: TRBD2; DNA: TGTGCCAGCAGCGTAGTTGCTAGCGGGCACTACGAGCAGTACTTC; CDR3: CASSVVASGHYEQYF
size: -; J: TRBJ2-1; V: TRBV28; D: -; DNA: TGTGCCAGCAGGCGGCCCGGGGACGACAATGAGCAGTTCTTC; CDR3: CASRRPGDDNEQFF
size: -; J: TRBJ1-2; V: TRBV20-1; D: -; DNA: TGCAGTGCCAATCATGGCTACACCTTC; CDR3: CSANHGYTF
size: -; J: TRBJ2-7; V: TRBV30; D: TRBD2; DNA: TGTGCCTGGACCCTAGCGGGAGGGTACGAGCAGTACTTC; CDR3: CAWTLAGGYEQYF
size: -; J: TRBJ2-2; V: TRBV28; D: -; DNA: TGTGCCAGCAGTTTATTGGTACCCGGGGAGCTGTTTTTT; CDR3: CASSLLVPGELFF
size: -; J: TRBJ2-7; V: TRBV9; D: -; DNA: TGTGCCAGCAGCGTAGCTATGGCTAAGGGCGAGCAGTACTTC; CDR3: CASSVAMAKGEQYF
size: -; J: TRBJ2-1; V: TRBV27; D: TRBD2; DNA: TGTGCCAGCAGTCCATCGACTAGCGGGAGTTGGAATGAGCAGTTCTTC; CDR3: CASSPSTSGSWNEQFF
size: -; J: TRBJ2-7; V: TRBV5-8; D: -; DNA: TGTGCCAGCAGCTTAGGGCAGGGACTCTACGAGCAGTACTTC; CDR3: CASSLGQGLYEQYF
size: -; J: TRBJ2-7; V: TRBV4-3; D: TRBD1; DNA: TGCGCCAGCAGCCAAGAGGGACAGGGCGGCTACGAGCAGTACTTC; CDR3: CASSQEGQGGYEQYF
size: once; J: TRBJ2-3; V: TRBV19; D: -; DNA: TGTGCCAGTTCCAAGCGGAGGCTCTCTAGCACAGATACGCAGTATTTT; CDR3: CASSKRRLSSTDTQYF
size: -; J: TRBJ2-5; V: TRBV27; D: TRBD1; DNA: TGTGCCAGCAGTACCCGGGACAGGGTGGGTGAGACCCAGTACTTC; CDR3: CASSTRDRVGETQYF
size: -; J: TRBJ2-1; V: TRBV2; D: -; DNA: TGTGCCAGCAATCCTAGCTCCTACAATGAGCAGTTCTTC; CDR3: CASNPSSYNEQFF
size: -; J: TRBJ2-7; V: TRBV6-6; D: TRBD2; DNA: TGTGCCAGCAGTAAAACTAGCGGGAGACCCCACGAGCAGTACTTC; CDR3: CASSKTSGRPHEQYF
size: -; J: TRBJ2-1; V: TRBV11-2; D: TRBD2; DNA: TGTGCCAGCAGCGCAACCGGGACTAGCGGGAGTAATGAGCAGTTCTTC; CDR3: CASSATGTSGSNEQFF
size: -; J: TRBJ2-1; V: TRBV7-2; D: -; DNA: TGTGCCAGCAGCTTATTTAACAATGAGCAGTTCTTC; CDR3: CASSLFNNEQFF
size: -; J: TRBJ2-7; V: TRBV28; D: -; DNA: TGTGCCAGCGATGAGGGGCCCTCCTACGAGCAGTACTTC; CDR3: CASDEGPSYEQYF
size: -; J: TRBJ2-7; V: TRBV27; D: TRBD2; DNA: TGTGCCAGCAGTATCGGACTAGTTTACGACGAGCAGTACTTC; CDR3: CASSIGLVYDEQYF
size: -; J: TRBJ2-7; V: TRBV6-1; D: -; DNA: TGTGCCAGCAGTGACGACGGATATTCCTACGAGCAGTACTTC; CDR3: CASSDDGYSYEQYF
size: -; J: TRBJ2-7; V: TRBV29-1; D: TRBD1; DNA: TGCAGCGTTGGGACAGGCTACGAGCAGTACTTC; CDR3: CSVGTGYEQYF
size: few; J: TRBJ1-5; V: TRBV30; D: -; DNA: TGTGCCTGGAGTGTGGACGGGAATCAGCCCCAGCATTTT; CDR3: CAWSVDGNQPQHF
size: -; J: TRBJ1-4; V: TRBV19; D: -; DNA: TGTGCCAGTAGTATTCGGACAGATGAAAAACTGTTTTTT; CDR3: CASSIRTDEKLFF
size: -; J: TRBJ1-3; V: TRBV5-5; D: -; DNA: TGTGCCAGCAGCTTGGGGTGGAGCTCTGGAAACACCATATATTTT; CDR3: CASSLGWSSGNTIYF
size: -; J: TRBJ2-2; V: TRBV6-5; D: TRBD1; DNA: TGTGCCAGCAGTTCCCCGGGACAGGGAGGGACCGGGGAGCTGTTTTTT; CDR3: CASSSPGQGGTGELFF
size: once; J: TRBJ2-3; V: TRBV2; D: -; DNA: TGTGCCAGCATCTCTTCGCGGGATACGCAGTATTTT; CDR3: CASISSRDTQYF
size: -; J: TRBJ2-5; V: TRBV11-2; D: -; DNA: TGTGCCAGCAGCCAACATGTAGACAGGGACTTACAAGAGACCCAGTACTTC; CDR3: CASSQHVDRDLQETQYF
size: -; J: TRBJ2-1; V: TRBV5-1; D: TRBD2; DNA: TGCGCCAGCAGCAGGGGACTAGCGGGAGTGGATGAGCAGTTCTTC; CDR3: CASSRGLAGVDEQFF
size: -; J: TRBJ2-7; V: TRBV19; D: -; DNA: TGTGCCAGTAGTCCCGAGCACTCCTACGAGCAGTACTTC; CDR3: CASSPEHSYEQYF
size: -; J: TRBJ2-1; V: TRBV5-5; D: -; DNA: TGTGCCAGCAGCTTTCTTAAGATGGGGAACAATGAGCAGTTCTTC; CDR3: CASSFLKMGNNEQFF
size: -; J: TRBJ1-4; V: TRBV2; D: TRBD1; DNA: TGTGCCAGCAGTGAAGCGACAGGGCGGACAGGAAAACTGTTTTTT; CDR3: CASSEATGRTGKLFF
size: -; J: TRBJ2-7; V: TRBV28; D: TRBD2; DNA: TGTGCCAGCAGTTTGGTGGTTGGCGGGAGTCAAGCAGGTTCTCCTACCTACGAGCAGTACTTC; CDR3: CASSLVVGGSQAGSPTYEQYF
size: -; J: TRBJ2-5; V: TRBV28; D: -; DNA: TGTGCCAGCAGTCCTCAAGAGACCCAGTACTTC; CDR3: CASSPQETQYF
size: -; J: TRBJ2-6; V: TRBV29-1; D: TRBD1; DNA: TGCAGCGTTGAACGGACAGGGGTAGGTGGGGCCAACGTCCTGACTTTC; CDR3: CSVERTGVGGANVLTF
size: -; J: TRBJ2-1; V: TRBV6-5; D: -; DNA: TGTGCCAGTAGGACTTCCATTGGAGCTAATGAGCAGTTCTTC; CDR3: CASRTSIGANEQFF
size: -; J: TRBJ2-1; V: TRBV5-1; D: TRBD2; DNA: TGCGCCAGCAGCTTGGGATTGCGGGGGTCCTACAATGAGCAGTTCTTC; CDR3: CASSLGLRGSYNEQFF
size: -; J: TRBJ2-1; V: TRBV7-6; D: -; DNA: TGTGCCAGCAAACAGGCTGACAACAATGAGCAGTTCTTC; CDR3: CASKQADNNEQFF
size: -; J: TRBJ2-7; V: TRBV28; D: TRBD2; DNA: TGTGCCAGCAGTCCTCGGGTGGGAGGGGATATCTACGAGCAGTACTTC; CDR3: CASSPRVGGDIYEQYF
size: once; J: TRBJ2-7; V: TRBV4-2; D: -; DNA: TGTGCCAGCAGCTACGGGGATACCTACGAGCAGTACTTC; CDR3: CASSYGDTYEQYF
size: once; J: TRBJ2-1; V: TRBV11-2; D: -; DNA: TGTGCCAGCAGCTTAGACCAATTGGCGGGACCGTACAATGAGCAGTTCTTC; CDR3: CASSLDQLAGPYNEQFF
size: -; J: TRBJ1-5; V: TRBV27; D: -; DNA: TGTGCCAGCCACAGGATTTATAGCAATCAGCCCCAGCATTTT; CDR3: CASHRIYSNQPQHF
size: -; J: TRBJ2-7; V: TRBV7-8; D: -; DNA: TGTGCCAGCAGCTTGCGGGGAGGGGGCGACGAGCAGTACTTC; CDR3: CASSLRGGGDEQYF
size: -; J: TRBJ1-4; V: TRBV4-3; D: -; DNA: TGCGCCAGCAGCCAGATGAAGGGGCGGGATGAAAAACTGTTTTTT; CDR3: CASSQMKGRDEKLFF
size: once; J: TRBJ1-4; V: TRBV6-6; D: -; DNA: TGTGCCAGCAAGCAGGAGCCTAATGAAAAACTGTTTTTT; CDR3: CASKQEPNEKLFF
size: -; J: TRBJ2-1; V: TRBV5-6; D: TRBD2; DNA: TGTGCCAGCAACACCCGCCTAGCGGGCTTAGAGCAGTTCTTC; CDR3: CASNTRLAGLEQFF
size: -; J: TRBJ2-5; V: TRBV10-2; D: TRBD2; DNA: TGCGCCAGCAGTGTTAGCGGGAGAGAAGAGACCCAGTACTTC; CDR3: CASSVSGREETQYF
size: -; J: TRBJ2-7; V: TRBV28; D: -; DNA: TGTGCCAGCAGTCTCCAGGGCTACGAGCAGTACTTC; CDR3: CASSLQGYEQYF
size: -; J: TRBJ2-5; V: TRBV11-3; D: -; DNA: TGTGCCAGCAGCGAGCGACACCAAGAGACCCAGTACTTC; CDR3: CASSERHQETQYF
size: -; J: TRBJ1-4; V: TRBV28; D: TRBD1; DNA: TGTGCCAGCAGTCCCAATCGAAGACAGGGTTCCAACTCTAATGAAAAACTGTTTTTT; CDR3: CASSPNRRQGSNSNEKLFF
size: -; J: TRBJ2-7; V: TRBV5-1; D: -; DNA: TGCGCCAGCAGCTTGAACAGTGGGAGCTCCTACGAGCAGTACTTC; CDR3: CASSLNSGSSYEQYF
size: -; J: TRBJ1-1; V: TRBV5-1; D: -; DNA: TGCGCCAGCAGCCCGGACCCCCGACAGGTCGGGACTGAAGCTTTCTTT; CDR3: CASSPDPRQVGTEAFF
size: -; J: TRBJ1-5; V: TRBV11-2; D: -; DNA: TGTGCCAGCAGCTTGGGTGAGGGGGGCGGGAATCAGCCCCAGCATTTT; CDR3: CASSLGEGGGNQPQHF
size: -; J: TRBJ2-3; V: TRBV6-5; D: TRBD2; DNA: TGTGCCAGCAGCCCCCGGAGCGGGAACACAGATACGCAGTATTTT; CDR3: CASSPRSGNTDTQYF
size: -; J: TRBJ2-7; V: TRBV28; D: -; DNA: TGTGCCAGCAGTCCCCGCGGGGACGCAACCTACGAGCAGTACTTC; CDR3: CASSPRGDATYEQYF
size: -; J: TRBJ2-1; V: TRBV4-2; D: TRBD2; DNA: TGTGCCAGCAGCCAAGAATCTAGCGGGTTATACAATGAGCAGTTCTTC; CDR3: CASSQESSGLYNEQFF
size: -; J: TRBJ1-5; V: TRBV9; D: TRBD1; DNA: TGTGCCAGCAGCCAGACAGGGGCAGGGAAGCCCCAGCATTTT; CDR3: CASSQTGAGKPQHF
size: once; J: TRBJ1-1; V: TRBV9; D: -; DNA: TGTGCCAGCAGCCCCGGTGGGCCCCTAACATCTAACGCTGAAGCTTTCTTT; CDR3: CASSPGGPLTSNAEAFF